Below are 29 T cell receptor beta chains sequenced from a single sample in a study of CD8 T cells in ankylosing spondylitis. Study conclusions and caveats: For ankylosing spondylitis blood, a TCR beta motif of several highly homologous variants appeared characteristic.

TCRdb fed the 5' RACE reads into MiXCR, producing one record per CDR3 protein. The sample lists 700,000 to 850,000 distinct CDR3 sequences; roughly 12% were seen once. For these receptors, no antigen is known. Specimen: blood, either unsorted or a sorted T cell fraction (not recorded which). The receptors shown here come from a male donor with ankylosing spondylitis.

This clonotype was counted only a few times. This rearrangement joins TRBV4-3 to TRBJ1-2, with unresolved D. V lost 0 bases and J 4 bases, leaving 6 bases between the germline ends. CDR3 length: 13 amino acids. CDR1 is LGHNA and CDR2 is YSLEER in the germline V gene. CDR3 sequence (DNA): TGCGCCAGCAGCCAAGATCGGCCCTATGGCTACACCTTC. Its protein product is CASSQDRPYGYTF.

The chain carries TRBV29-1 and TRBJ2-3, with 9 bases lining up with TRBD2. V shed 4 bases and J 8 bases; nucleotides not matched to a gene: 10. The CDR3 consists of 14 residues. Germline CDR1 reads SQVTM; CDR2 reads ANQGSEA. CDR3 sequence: CSVGRLAGIGTQYF. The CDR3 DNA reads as TGCAGCGTTGGTAGGCTAGCGGGGATAGGTACGCAGTATTTT.

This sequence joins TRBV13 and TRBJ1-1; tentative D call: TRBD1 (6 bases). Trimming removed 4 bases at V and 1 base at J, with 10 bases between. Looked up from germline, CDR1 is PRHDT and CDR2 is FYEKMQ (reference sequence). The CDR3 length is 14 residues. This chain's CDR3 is CASSSHRANTEAFF. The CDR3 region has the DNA TGTGCCAGCAGCTCCCACAGGGCGAACACTGAAGCTTTCTTT.

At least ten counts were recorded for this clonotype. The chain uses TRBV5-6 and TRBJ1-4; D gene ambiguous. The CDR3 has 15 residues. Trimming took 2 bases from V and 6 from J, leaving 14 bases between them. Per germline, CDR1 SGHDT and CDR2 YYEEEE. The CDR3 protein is CASSLWSGGHEKLFF. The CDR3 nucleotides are TGTGCCAGCAGCTTATGGTCGGGCGGCCATGAAAAACTGTTTTTT.

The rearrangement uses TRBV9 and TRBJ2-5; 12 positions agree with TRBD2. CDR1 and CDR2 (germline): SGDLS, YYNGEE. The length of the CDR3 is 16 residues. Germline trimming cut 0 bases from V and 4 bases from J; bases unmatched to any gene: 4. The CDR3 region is CASSVDLAGGRETQYF. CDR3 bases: TGTGCCAGCAGCGTAGACCTAGCGGGGGGGAGAGAGACCCAGTACTTC.

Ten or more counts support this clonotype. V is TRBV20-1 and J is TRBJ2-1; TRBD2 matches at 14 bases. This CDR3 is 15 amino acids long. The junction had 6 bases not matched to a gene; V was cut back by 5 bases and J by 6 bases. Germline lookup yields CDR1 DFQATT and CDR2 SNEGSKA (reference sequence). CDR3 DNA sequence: TGCAGTGCTTCGGGACTAGCGGGAGATATCAATGAGCAGTTCTTC. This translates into CSASGLAGDINEQFF.

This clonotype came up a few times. CDR3: CASSRLMGLADTDTQYF. The DNA of the CDR3 is TGTGCCAGCAGCCGCCTTATGGGACTAGCGGACACAGATACGCAGTATTTT. V gene TRBV4-2 combines with J gene TRBJ2-3; 11 bases match TRBD2. The CDR3 is 17 amino acids. The trim removed 4 bases at V and 2 bases at J, leaving 8 bases unmatched. CDR1 and CDR2 from the germline V gene are LGHNA and YNFKEQ.

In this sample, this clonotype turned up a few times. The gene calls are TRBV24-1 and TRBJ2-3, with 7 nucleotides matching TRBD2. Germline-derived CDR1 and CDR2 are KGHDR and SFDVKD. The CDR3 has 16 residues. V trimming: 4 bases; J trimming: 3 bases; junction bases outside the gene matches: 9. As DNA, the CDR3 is TGTGCCACCAGTGAGTACTCGGGAGGTTTTACAGATACGCAGTATTTT. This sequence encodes CATSEYSGGFTDTQYF.

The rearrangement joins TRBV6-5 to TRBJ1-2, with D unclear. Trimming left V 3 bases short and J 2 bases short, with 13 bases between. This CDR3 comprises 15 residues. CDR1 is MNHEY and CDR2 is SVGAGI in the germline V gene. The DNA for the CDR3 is TGTGCCAGCAGTTATTCCGGCAGAGTCAACTATGGCTACACCTTC. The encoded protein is CASSYSGRVNYGYTF.

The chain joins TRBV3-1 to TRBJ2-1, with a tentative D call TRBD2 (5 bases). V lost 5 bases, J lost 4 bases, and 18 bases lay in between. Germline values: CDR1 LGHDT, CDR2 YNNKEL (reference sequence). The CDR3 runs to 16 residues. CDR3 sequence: CASSALRSGPYNEQFF. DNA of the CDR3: TGTGCCAGCAGCGCCCTGCGGAGCGGACCGTACAATGAGCAGTTCTTC.

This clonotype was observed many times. This chain's CDR3 is CASSLRQGSYEQYF. The CDR3 nucleotides read TGTGCCAGCAGTTTGCGGCAGGGCTCCTACGAGCAGTACTTC. The chain has TRBV12-3 or TRBV12-4 and TRBJ2-7; D may be TRBD1 (5 bases). The CDR3 covers 14 residues. V shed 3 bases and J shed 0 bases, with 9 bases lying between them.

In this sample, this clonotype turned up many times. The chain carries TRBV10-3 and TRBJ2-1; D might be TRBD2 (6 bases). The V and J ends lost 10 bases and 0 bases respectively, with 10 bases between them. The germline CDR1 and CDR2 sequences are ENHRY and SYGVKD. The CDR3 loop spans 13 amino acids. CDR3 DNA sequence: TGTGCCACCCGACTAGACTCCTACAATGAGCAGTTCTTC. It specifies CATRLDSYNEQFF.

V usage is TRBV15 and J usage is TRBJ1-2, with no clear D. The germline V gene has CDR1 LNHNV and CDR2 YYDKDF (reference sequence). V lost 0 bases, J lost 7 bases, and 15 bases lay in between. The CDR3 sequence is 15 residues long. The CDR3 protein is CATSRDPIEGSGYTF. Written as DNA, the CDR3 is TGTGCCACCAGCAGAGACCCCATCGAAGGTTCTGGCTACACCTTC.

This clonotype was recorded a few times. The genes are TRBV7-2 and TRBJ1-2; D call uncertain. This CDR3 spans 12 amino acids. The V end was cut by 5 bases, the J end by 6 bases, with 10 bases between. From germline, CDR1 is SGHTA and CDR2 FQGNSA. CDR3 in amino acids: CASSPVRHGYTF. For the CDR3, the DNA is TGTGCCAGCAGCCCCGTCAGGCATGGCTACACCTTC. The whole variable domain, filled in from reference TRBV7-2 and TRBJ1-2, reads GAGVSQSPSNKVTEKGKDVELRCDPISGHTALYWYRQSLGQGLEFLIYFQGNSAPDKSGLPSDRFSAERTGGSVSTLTIQRTQQEDSAVYLCASSPVRHGYTFGSGTRLTVV.

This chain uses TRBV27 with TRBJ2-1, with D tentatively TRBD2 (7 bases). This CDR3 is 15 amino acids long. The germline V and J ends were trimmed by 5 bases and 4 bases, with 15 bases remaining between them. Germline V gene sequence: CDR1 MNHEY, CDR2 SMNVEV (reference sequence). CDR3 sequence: CASSPRKGGYNEQFF. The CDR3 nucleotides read TGTGCCAGCAGTCCACGGAAGGGGGGGTACAATGAGCAGTTCTTC.

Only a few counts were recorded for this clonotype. The CDR3 nucleotides are TGTGCCAGCAGTTTAGGGTCCGTCACCGGGGAGCTGTTTTTT. Its translation: CASSLGSVTGELFF. The V gene is TRBV27, the J gene TRBJ2-2; D gene ambiguous. The germline V gene has CDR1 MNHEY and CDR2 SMNVEV (reference sequence). The CDR3 totals 14 residues. V lost 2 bases to trimming and J lost 4 bases, with 8 bases between them.

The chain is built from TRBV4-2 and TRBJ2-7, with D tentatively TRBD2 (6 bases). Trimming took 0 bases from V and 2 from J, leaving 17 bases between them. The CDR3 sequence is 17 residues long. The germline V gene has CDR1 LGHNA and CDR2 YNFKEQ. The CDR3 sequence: CASSQDGAAGGTYEQYF. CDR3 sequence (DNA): TGTGCCAGCAGCCAAGATGGGGCCGCCGGGGGTACCTACGAGCAGTACTTC.

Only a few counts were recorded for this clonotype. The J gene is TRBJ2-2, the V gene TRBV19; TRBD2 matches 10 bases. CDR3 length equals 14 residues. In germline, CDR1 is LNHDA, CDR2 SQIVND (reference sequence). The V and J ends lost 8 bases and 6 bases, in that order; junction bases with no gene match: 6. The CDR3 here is CASREREGPGELFF. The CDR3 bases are TGTGCCAGTCGTGAGCGGGAGGGCCCCGGGGAGCTGTTTTTT. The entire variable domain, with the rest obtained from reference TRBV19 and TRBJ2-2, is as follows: DGGITQSPKYLFRKEGQNVTLSCEQNLNHDAMYWYRQDPGQGLRLIYYSQIVNDFQKGDIAEGYSVSREKKESFPLTVTSAQKNPTAFYLCASREREGPGELFFGEGSRLTVL.

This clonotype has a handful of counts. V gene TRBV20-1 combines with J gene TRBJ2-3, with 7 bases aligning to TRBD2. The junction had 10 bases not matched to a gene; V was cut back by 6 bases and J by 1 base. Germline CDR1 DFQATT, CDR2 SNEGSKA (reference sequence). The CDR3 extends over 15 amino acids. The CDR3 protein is CSARHGRGGTDTQYF. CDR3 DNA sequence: TGCAGTGCCAGACATGGGAGGGGCGGCACAGATACGCAGTATTTT.

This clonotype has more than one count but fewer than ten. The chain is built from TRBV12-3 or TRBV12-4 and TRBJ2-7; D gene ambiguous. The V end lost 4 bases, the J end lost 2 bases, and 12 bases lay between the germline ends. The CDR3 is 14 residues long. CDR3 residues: CASSYQPAAYEQYF. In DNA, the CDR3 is TGTGCCAGCAGTTACCAGCCGGCAGCCTACGAGCAGTACTTC.

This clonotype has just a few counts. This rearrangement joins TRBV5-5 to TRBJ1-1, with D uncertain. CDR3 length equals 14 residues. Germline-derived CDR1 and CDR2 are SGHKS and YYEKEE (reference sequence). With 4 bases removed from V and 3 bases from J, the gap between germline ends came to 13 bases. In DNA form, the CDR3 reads TGTGCCAGCAGCCGCCAGGCTTCGGACACTGAAGCTTTCTTT. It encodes CASSRQASDTEAFF.

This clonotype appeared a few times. CDR3 in DNA: TGTGCCAGCAGCTTAAGAGGTGGGAGCGAAGAGACCCAGTACTTC. It is translated as CASSLRGGSEETQYF. The chain joins TRBV7-2 to TRBJ2-5; D is possibly TRBD2 (5 bases). The CDR3 is 15 amino acids. Trimming took 2 bases from V and 3 from J, leaving 13 bases between them. Germline V gene sequence: CDR1 SGHTA, CDR2 FQGNSA.

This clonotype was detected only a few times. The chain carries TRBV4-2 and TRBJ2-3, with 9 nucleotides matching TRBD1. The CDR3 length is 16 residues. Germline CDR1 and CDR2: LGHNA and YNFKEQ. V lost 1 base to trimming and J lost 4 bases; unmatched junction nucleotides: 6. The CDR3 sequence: CASSQVGQGRADTQYF. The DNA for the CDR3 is TGTGCCAGCAGCCAAGTCGGACAGGGGCGGGCAGATACGCAGTATTTT.

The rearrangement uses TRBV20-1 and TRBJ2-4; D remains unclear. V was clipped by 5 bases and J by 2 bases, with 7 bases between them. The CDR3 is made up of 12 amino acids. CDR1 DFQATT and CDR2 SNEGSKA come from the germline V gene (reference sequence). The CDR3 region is CSAGVSKNIQYF. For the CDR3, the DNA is TGCAGTGCTGGGGTTTCCAAAAACATTCAGTACTTC.

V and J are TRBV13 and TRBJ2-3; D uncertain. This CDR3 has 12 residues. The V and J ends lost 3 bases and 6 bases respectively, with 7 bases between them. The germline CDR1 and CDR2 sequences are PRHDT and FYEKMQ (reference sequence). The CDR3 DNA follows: TGTGCCAGCAGCTTTAGAAGGGATACGCAGTATTTT. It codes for CASSFRRDTQYF.

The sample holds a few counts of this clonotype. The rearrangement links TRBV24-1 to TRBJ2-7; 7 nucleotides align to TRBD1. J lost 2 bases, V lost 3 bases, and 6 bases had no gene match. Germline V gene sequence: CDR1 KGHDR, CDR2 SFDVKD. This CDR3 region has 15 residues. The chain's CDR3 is CATSDTRDRTYEQYF. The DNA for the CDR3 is TGTGCCACCAGTGATACCCGGGACAGAACCTACGAGCAGTACTTC.

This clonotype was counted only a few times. The DNA for the CDR3 is TGCAGTTTCCGGGAGGGGTTCGAAGATACGCAGTATTTT. Translated, it gives CSFREGFEDTQYF. V gene TRBV20-1 combines with J gene TRBJ2-3, with 8 bases that match TRBD2. Trimming at V came to 8 bases and at J to 5 bases, leaving 9 bases not matched to a gene. The germline gives CDR1 DFQATT, CDR2 SNEGSKA (reference sequence). The CDR3 covers 13 residues.

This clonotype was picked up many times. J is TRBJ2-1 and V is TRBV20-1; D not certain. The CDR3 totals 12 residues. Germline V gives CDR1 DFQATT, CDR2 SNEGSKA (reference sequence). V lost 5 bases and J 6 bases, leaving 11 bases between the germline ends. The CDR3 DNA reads TGCAGTGCTGTTTCTAGAGGCAATGAGCAGTTCTTC. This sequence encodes CSAVSRGNEQFF.

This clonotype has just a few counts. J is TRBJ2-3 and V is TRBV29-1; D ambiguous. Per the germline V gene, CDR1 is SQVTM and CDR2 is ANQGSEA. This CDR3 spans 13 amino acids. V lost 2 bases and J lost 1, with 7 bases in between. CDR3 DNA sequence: TGCAGCGTTGAATGGGCAGGCACAGATACGCAGTATTTT. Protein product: CSVEWAGTDTQYF.